Presented here are 27 T cell receptor beta chains from one specimen sequenced in a study of vaccination and CD4 T cells after COVID-19. The antigens of these receptors remain unknown. Cultured CD4+ T cell DNA underwent sequencing with the Oncomine TCR Beta short-read assay. TCRdb re-derived calls from the PCR reads in MiXCR, one entry per CDR3 protein. The repertoire has over 20,000 distinct CDR3 sequences, roughly 40% of them found once; the top ten carry approximately 17%. Stated treatment: roughly ten-day PBMC culture with coronavirus spike peptide pools or control peptides (ViraFEST assay). The material was CD4+ T cells from blood, cultured in vitro, obtained before SARS-CoV-2 vaccination. The receptors here all came from a human donor who received a COVID-19 vaccine.

In its sample, this clonotype was seen once. The chain carries TRBV5-1 and TRBJ2-3; D possibly matches TRBD1 or TRBD2 (5 bases each). The germline CDR1 and CDR2 sequences are SGHRS and YFSETQ. V lost 0 bases and J 2 bases, leaving 10 bases between the germline ends. The CDR3 is 15 amino acids. DNA for the CDR3: TGCGCCAGCAGCTTGGTCGGGGACCCCACAGATACGCAGTATTTT. Protein: CASSLVGDPTDTQYF.

The chain recombines TRBV20-1 with TRBJ2-3; D gene ambiguous. V was shortened by 4 bases and J by 2 bases, with 7 bases between the two germline ends. From germline, CDR1 is DFQATT and CDR2 SNEGSKA (reference sequence). The CDR3 sequence is 12 residues long. The CDR3 reads CSAKLFTDTQYF. In DNA, the CDR3 is TGCAGTGCTAAACTCTTCACAGATACGCAGTATTTT.

The rearrangement uses TRBV27 and TRBJ1-5; no reliable D call. Looked up from germline, CDR1 is MNHEY and CDR2 is SMNVEV (reference sequence). Trimming left V 6 bases short and J 3 bases short, with 12 bases between. The CDR3 is 14 amino acids. The CDR3 loop reads CASSPAGDNQPQHF. CDR3 sequence (DNA): TGTGCCAGCAGCCCCGCGGGAGACAATCAGCCCCAGCATTTT.

This clonotype has just one count. V and J are TRBV4-2 and TRBJ1-5, with D perhaps TRBD1 (6 bases). Trimming cost V 1 base and J 2 bases, with 9 bases left between them. The CDR3 covers 15 residues. The germline V gene encodes CDR1 LGHNA and CDR2 YNFKEQ. The CDR3 protein is CASSQGTEGNQPQHF. CDR3 in DNA: TGTGCCAGCAGCCAAGGGACAGAGGGCAATCAGCCCCAGCATTTT.

J is TRBJ1-2 and V is TRBV20-1; 7 nucleotides align to TRBD1. V lost 1 base to trimming and J lost 4 bases; unmatched junction nucleotides: 6. This CDR3 is built from 14 residues. CDR1 and CDR2 (germline): DFQATT, SNEGSKA (reference sequence). The CDR3 spells CSARGTGDFYGYTF. CDR3 DNA: TGCAGTGCTAGAGGAACAGGGGATTTCTATGGCTACACCTTC.

The gene calls are TRBV10-3 and TRBJ2-7; D is ambiguous. Deletions cut 1 base from V and 6 bases from J, with 7 bases between. The germline gives CDR1 ENHRY, CDR2 SYGVKD. The CDR3 totals 12 residues. CDR3 region: CAISELGIEQYF. CDR3 DNA: TGTGCCATCAGTGAGTTGGGGATCGAGCAGTACTTC.

Only a few counts were recorded for this clonotype. The gene calls are TRBV19 and TRBJ1-1, with a weak D call TRBD1 (6 bases). This CDR3 comprises 14 residues. Germline loops: CDR1 LNHDA, CDR2 SQIVND (reference sequence). V lost 7 bases, J lost 0 bases, and 12 bases lay in between. CDR3 protein: CASNVGGMNTEAFF. For the CDR3, the DNA is TGTGCCAGTAATGTGGGGGGCATGAACACTGAAGCTTTCTTT.

J is TRBJ2-5 and V is TRBV7-2, with 11 positions matching TRBD2. V shed 5 bases, J shed 2 bases, and the junction held 7 bases outside the gene matches. Germline V gives CDR1 SGHTA, CDR2 FQGNSA. The CDR3 covers 16 residues. In nucleotides, the CDR3 is TGTGCCAGCAGCCTAGGACTAGCGGGCATACAAGAGACCCAGTACTTC. It codes for CASSLGLAGIQETQYF.

The chain recombines TRBV19 with TRBJ2-3; 8 positions match TRBD2. The CDR3 runs to 14 residues. Germline CDR1 and CDR2: LNHDA and SQIVND (reference sequence). Germline trimming cut 5 bases from V and 1 base from J; bases unmatched to any gene: 2. For the CDR3, the DNA is TGTGCCAGTAGTTTCGGGGGGGGCACAGATACGCAGTATTTT. This translates into CASSFGGGTDTQYF.

This clonotype was seen a few times. The rearrangement uses TRBV20-1 and TRBJ2-5, with D possibly TRBD1 on 6 matching bases. Germline V lookup: CDR1 DFQATT, CDR2 SNEGSKA (reference sequence). V was cut by 1 base and J by 1 base, with 13 bases left in between. This CDR3 contains 15 residues. The CDR3, as DNA: TGCAGTGCTAGAGGGTTCAGGGGCGGCCAAGAGACCCAGTACTTC. The encoded protein is CSARGFRGGQETQYF.

This clonotype has more than one count but fewer than ten. The chain uses TRBV10-2 and TRBJ1-2, with D maybe TRBD1 (6 bases). Deletions cut 10 bases from V and 2 bases from J, with 8 bases between. This CDR3 has 11 residues. From germline, CDR1 is WSHSY and CDR2 SAAADI. The CDR3 here is CATQGNYGYTF. The DNA for the CDR3 is TGCGCCACCCAGGGGAACTATGGCTACACCTTC.

In its sample, this clonotype was seen a few times. The chain has TRBV19 and TRBJ2-3, with D perhaps TRBD2 (6 bases). Germline V gene data show CDR1 as LNHDA and CDR2 as SQIVND (reference sequence). The CDR3 totals 10 residues. V was pared by 10 bases and J by 12 bases, with 14 bases between. CDR3 bases: TGTGCCACCGGTAGGGACTCTCAGTATTTT. Translated: CATGRDSQYF.

This clonotype was found a few times. V is TRBV5-4 and J is TRBJ1-1; TRBD1 might be the D (5 bases). CDR1 and CDR2 (germline): SGHNT, YYREEE (reference sequence). V lost 4 bases and J 0 bases, leaving 7 bases between the germline ends. The CDR3 consists of 13 residues. CDR3 DNA: TGTGCCAGCAGCGTGACAGTGAACACTGAAGCTTTCTTT. Protein product: CASSVTVNTEAFF. Combining the CDR3 with reference TRBV5-4 and TRBJ1-1 gives the whole variable domain ETGVTQSPTHLIKTRGQQVTLRCSSQSGHNTVSWYQQALGQGPQFIFQYYREEENGRGNFPPRFSGLQFPNYSSELNVNALELDDSALYLCASSVTVNTEAFFGQGTRLTVV.

V is TRBV7-9 and J is TRBJ1-4, with D possibly being TRBD1 (5 bases). The CDR3 contains 16 residues. Deletions cut 4 bases from V and 9 bases from J, with 21 bases between. CDR1 SEHNR and CDR2 FQNEAQ come from the germline V gene (reference sequence). The DNA for the CDR3 is TGTGCCAGCAGCTCCGATTCAAATGACAGCCACAAAAAACTGTTTTTT. It encodes CASSSDSNDSHKKLFF.

The V and J genes are TRBV4-1 and TRBJ1-5, with D possibly TRBD1 on 5 matching bases. Germline values: CDR1 MGHRA, CDR2 YSYEKL. V was pared by 0 bases and J by 8 bases, with 23 bases between. The CDR3 spans 18 residues. CDR3 sequence (DNA): TGCGCCAGCAGCCAAGAGGCCCCTAAGGGGTGGGAAGTTGAGCCCCAGCATTTT. Encoded protein: CASSQEAPKGWEVEPQHF.

In this sample, this clonotype turned up a few times. This chain connects TRBV6-1 to TRBJ2-5; D not certain. There are 13 residues in the CDR3. CDR1 is MNHNS, CDR2 SASEGT, per germline. V lost 6 bases and J lost 1, with 9 bases in between. The CDR3 protein is CASSLDPQETQYF. The CDR3 DNA sequence: TGTGCCAGCAGCCTTGACCCCCAAGAGACCCAGTACTTC.

The rearrangement uses TRBV21-1 and TRBJ2-7; TRBD1, the table's D call, was not compared with the DNA. TRBV21-1 is deemed a pseudogene. The CDR3 extends over 12 amino acids. CDR3 residues: CATLNRQNEQYF. Here the CDR3 DNA reads TGTGCCACCCTGAACAGACAGAACGAGCAGTACTTC.

This rearrangement joins TRBV6-1 to TRBJ1-3, with unresolved D. V lost 11 bases, J lost 0 bases, and 11 bases lay in between. The CDR3 spans 13 residues. Germline V gives CDR1 MNHNS, CDR2 SASEGT. The CDR3 sequence: CAGKRYSGNTIYF. The CDR3 nucleotides are TGTGCCGGAAAACGGTACTCTGGAAACACCATATATTTT.

The chain joins TRBV5-1 to TRBJ1-2; 9 positions agree with TRBD1. Unmatched junction bases numbered 6, after V lost 3 bases and J lost 6 bases. Germline assignment: CDR1 SGHRS and CDR2 YFSETQ. The CDR3 is 14 amino acids. For the CDR3, the DNA is TGCGCCAGCAGCTCAAGGACAGGGGTGGATGGCTACACCTTC. Protein product: CASSSRTGVDGYTF.

The genes are TRBV20-1 and TRBJ2-1; 9 bases line up with TRBD2. In germline, CDR1 is DFQATT, CDR2 SNEGSKA (reference sequence). Trimming at V came to 0 bases and at J to 12 bases, leaving 9 bases not matched to a gene. CDR3 length: 14 residues. The CDR3 reads CSARDGLAGPTQFF. The CDR3 DNA follows: TGCAGTGCTAGAGATGGTCTAGCGGGGCCAACGCAGTTCTTC.

This clonotype was picked up a small number of times. This rearrangement joins TRBV20-1 to TRBJ2-5, with D maybe TRBD2 (6 bases). The germline V and J ends were trimmed by 4 bases and 1 base, with 10 bases remaining between them. The germline V gene has CDR1 DFQATT and CDR2 SNEGSKA (reference sequence). This CDR3 is 13 amino acids long. The CDR3 DNA reads as TGCAGTGCTACGCGGGGTACCCAAGAGACCCAGTACTTC. It yields the protein CSATRGTQETQYF.

The genes are TRBV24-1 and TRBJ2-5; D is unresolved. CDR3 length: 15 residues. Germline V gives CDR1 KGHDR, CDR2 SFDVKD. V was clipped by 3 bases and J by 4 bases, with 14 bases between them. The DNA for the CDR3 is TGTGCCACCAGTGATGTAGGCCCCGCTACAGAGACCCAGTACTTC. Residues: CATSDVGPATETQYF.

This clonotype turned up a few times. The chain is built from TRBV30 and TRBJ2-1, with 11 bases identical to TRBD2. After removal of 0 bases from V and 5 bases from J, the junction contained 15 bases not matched to a gene. This CDR3 has 19 residues. The germline CDR1 and CDR2 sequences are GTSNPN and SVGIG (reference sequence). CDR3 in amino acids: CAWSVWLAGGYGIHNEQFF. The CDR3 DNA is TGTGCCTGGAGTGTATGGCTAGCGGGGGGCTACGGGATACACAATGAGCAGTTCTTC.

This clonotype was observed a few times. The genes are TRBV7-2 and TRBJ1-5; the D is unclear. The CDR3 is made up of 14 amino acids. Trimming shortened V by 5 bases and J by 6 bases, and 14 bases separated the two germline ends. The germline CDR1 and CDR2 sequences are SGHTA and FQGNSA. This chain's CDR3 is CASSPRAHGQPQHF. The CDR3 DNA reads as TGTGCCAGCAGCCCTAGGGCGCATGGTCAGCCCCAGCATTTT.

This clonotype was found a few times. The rearrangement links TRBV20-1 to TRBJ2-5, with TRBD1 matching 9 bases. Germline CDR1 and CDR2: DFQATT and SNEGSKA (reference sequence). V lost 3 bases and J lost 5; bases outside the gene matches: 10. The CDR3 runs to 15 residues. The CDR3 is CSARDRDRVLETQYF. The DNA for the CDR3 is TGCAGTGCTAGGGACCGGGACAGGGTCCTGGAGACCCAGTACTTC.

The chain carries TRBV27 and TRBJ1-2, with D unclear. This CDR3 is built from 14 residues. Germline V gene sequence: CDR1 MNHEY, CDR2 SMNVEV (reference sequence). The V and J ends lost 5 bases and 0 bases respectively, with 10 bases between them. The CDR3 protein is CASSPSGTNYGYTF. CDR3 nucleotide sequence: TGTGCCAGCAGTCCCTCCGGGACTAACTATGGCTACACCTTC.

The V and J genes are TRBV15 and TRBJ2-5, with 14 bases lining up with TRBD2. Unmatched junction bases numbered 2, after V lost 3 bases and J lost 5 bases. Per germline, CDR1 LNHNV and CDR2 YYDKDF (reference sequence). This CDR3 spans 15 amino acids. Here the CDR3 DNA reads TGTGCCACCAGCAGTCGGACTAGCGGGGGGGAGACCCAGTACTTC. Translated: CATSSRTSGGETQYF.